The rows below give T cell receptor beta chains drawn from one sample of a study of T cells after yellow fever vaccination. One entry per CDR3 protein, called by TCRdb with MiXCR from the 5' RACE reads. The repertoire holds about 170,000 distinct CDR3 sequences, around 10% seen once, with about 38% in the top ten. The sequencing here drew on CD8+ T cells sorted from PBMCs, taken 15 days after the yellow fever booster vaccination. The receptors were sampled from a man aged 18 to 29 who received the YFV17D yellow fever vaccine. The CDR3 runs from the conserved cysteine through the conserved F or W. A D gene is named only where the DNA matches it firmly. Rows give clone size only sometimes, using once, few, many, or a class for an expanded clone.

TRBJ2-5 | TRBV9 | few | - | TGTGCCAGCAGCGTAGGCGTTGGCGGGGAAGAGACCCAGTACTTC | CASSVGVGGEETQYF
TRBJ1-2 | TRBV27 | few | - | TGTGCCAGCAGTTTGAATCCTAACTATGGCTACACCTTC | CASSLNPNYGYTF
TRBJ2-3 | TRBV18 | - | - | TGTGCCAGCTCACCCTCCTCAGGGGTCCACACAGATACGCAGTATTTT | CASSPSSGVHTDTQYF
TRBJ2-2 | TRBV7-9 | once | TRBD2 | TGTGCCAGCCAGAGCGGGGGGCGTACCGGGGAGCTGTTTTTT | CASQSGGRTGELFF
TRBJ2-3 | TRBV14 | few | TRBD2 | TGTGCCAGCAGCCAGTTCCGAGGGACTAGCGGAAGCACAGATACGCAGTATTTT | CASSQFRGTSGSTDTQYF
TRBJ2-4 | TRBV4-2 | - | TRBD2 | TGTGCCAGCAGCCCCCAGGGACTAGCGGGGGCCTTAGCCAAAAACATTCAGTACTTC | CASSPQGLAGALAKNIQYF
TRBJ2-7 | TRBV5-6 | - | TRBD2 | TGTGCCAGCGGACTAGCGGGGGAGTCCTACGAGCAGTACTTC | CASGLAGESYEQYF
TRBJ1-2 | TRBV24-1 | - | - | TGTGCCACCAGTGATTTTTGGGGCTACACCTTC | CATSDFWGYTF
TRBJ2-2 | TRBV12-3/TRBV12-4 | few | TRBD1 | TGTGCCAGCAGTTTATTCGGGACAGGGGGCGCGGACACCGGGGAGCTGTTTTTT | CASSLFGTGGADTGELFF
TRBJ2-1 | TRBV4-3 | - | - | TGCGCCAGCAGCCAGGACACAGACTCCTACAATGAGCAGTTCTTC | CASSQDTDSYNEQFF
TRBJ2-3 | TRBV28 | few | TRBD1 | TGTGCCAGCAAACAAGGACAGGGGGCAGGAGATACGCAGTATTTT | CASKQGQGAGDTQYF
TRBJ2-7 | TRBV4-1 | few | - | TGCGCCAGCAGCCAGGTGGGGACGTATCCCTACGAGCAGTACTTC | CASSQVGTYPYEQYF
TRBJ1-2 | TRBV27 | - | - | TGTGCCAGCAGTTTGAATCCTCACTATGGCTACACCTTC | CASSLNPHYGYTF
TRBJ2-2 | TRBV7-8 | few | - | TGTGCCAGCAGTTACGGACACCCACTACCGAACACCGGGGAGCTGTTTTTT | CASSYGHPLPNTGELFF
TRBJ1-1 | TRBV6-5 | - | - | TGTGCCAGCAGTTACGCAACTTACACTGAAGCTTTCTTT | CASSYATYTEAFF
TRBJ1-1 | TRBV7-9 | - | - | TGTGTTTCTGGGTCGGGCACTGAAGCTTTCTTT | CVSGSGTEAFF
TRBJ2-2 | TRBV6-5 | many | - | TGTGCCAGCAGTTACTCGGGGTCCTTTGGGGAGCTGTTTTTT | CASSYSGSFGELFF
TRBJ2-2 | TRBV7-9 | - | - | TGTGCCAGCAGCTACAGGGTTCCGAACACCGGGGAGCTGTTTTTT | CASSYRVPNTGELFF
TRBJ1-6 | TRBV12-3/TRBV12-4 | - | - | TGTGCCAGCAGTTTACCAGGCTCCTATAATTCACCCCTCCACTTT | CASSLPGSYNSPLHF
TRBJ2-5 | TRBV7-3 | - | - | TGTGCCAGCAGCTTAAGACTAGAAGAGACCCAGTACTTC | CASSLRLEETQYF
TRBJ1-1 | TRBV19 | - | - | TGTGCCAGTAGTATAGATCGGAAGGGGAACACTGAAGCTTTCTTT | CASSIDRKGNTEAFF
TRBJ1-6 | TRBV19 | - | - | TGTGCCAGTAGTTTTCCCTTCACCAGCTACAGGGACGATCAAAATTCACCCCTCCACTTT | CASSFPFTSYRDDQNSPLHF
TRBJ2-7 | TRBV6-5 | - | - | TGTGCCAGCAGTTCCGCTTCTATCTACGAGCAGTACTTC | CASSSASIYEQYF
TRBJ2-3 | TRBV7-8 | - | TRBD1 | TGTGCCAGCAGCTTAGATAAGGGGGCAGGAGCCTACACAGATACGCAGTATTTT | CASSLDKGAGAYTDTQYF
TRBJ2-7 | TRBV9 | few | - | TGTGCCAGCAGCGTAGCCAGGGGTCGAGACGAGCAGTACTTC | CASSVARGRDEQYF
TRBJ1-1 | TRBV5-1 | - | TRBD1 | TGCGCCAGCAGCTCCCCCAGGGGGAAGAACACTGAAGCTTTCTTT | CASSSPRGKNTEAFF
TRBJ1-2 | TRBV20-1 | - | - | TGCAGTGCTAGATTTCGACAGCTCAGGAACTATGGCTACACCTTC | CSARFRQLRNYGYTF
TRBJ1-1 | TRBV12-3/TRBV12-4 | many | - | TGTGCCAGCAGTTTATTACAGGGCTATACTGAAGCTTTCTTT | CASSLLQGYTEAFF
TRBJ2-1 | TRBV29-1 | many | TRBD1 | TGCAGCGTTGAAGACCGACAGGGGACCTACAATGAGCAGTTCTTC | CSVEDRQGTYNEQFF
TRBJ1-5 | TRBV6-2/TRBV6-3 | - | - | TGTGCCAGCAGTTACTCGAGGTTGGGGGCTCGGCAGCCCCAGCATTTT | CASSYSRLGARQPQHF